These 27 T cell receptor beta chains originate from one sample sequenced in a study of vaccination effects on CD4 cells after COVID-19. Assay used: immunoSEQ multiplex PCR; TCRdb lists only in-frame clones, some missing. The table lists about 50,000 clones, over 60% of them singletons, with 3% to 3.5% in the top ten. These receptors have no known antigen. Isolation of CD4+ T cells took place after about 10 days of culture. The sample in question was CD4+ T cells from PBMCs cultured without peptide, obtained before COVID-19 vaccination. The receptors come from a human donor who received a COVID-19 vaccine.

The J gene is TRBJ1-3, the V gene TRBV9; 7 bases map to TRBD1. The CDR3 consists of 16 residues. Germline CDR1 is SGDLS and CDR2 is YYNGEE. With 3 bases clipped from V and 4 bases from J, the junction kept 10 bases outside the gene matches. The CDR3 spells CASSGDTGATGNTIYF. As DNA, the CDR3 is TGTGCCAGCAGCGGGGATACAGGGGCCACGGGAAACACCATATATTTT.

The CDR3 sequence is CASSFFSGGATDTQYF. CDR3 coding DNA: TGTGCCAGCAGCTTCTTTAGCGGGGGGGCCACAGATACGCAGTATTTT. The chain joins TRBV7-9 to TRBJ2-3, with 11 bases lining up with TRBD2. CDR1 and CDR2 (germline): SEHNR, FQNEAQ (reference sequence). J gave up 2 bases and V 3 bases, and 4 bases lay outside the gene matches. This CDR3 is built from 16 residues.

The J gene is TRBJ2-2, the V gene TRBV6-2 or TRBV6-3, with a possible D match to TRBD1 (6 bases). Trimming removed 0 bases at V and 6 bases at J, with 17 bases between. Germline-derived CDR1 and CDR2 are MNHEY and SVGEGT. The CDR3 is 17 amino acids. The CDR3 is CASSYSRPGVASGELFF. CDR3 coding DNA: TGTGCCAGCAGTTACTCGAGGCCAGGGGTTGCCTCCGGGGAGCTGTTTTTT.

The chain carries TRBV5-1 and TRBJ1-5; D uncertain. The germline CDR1 and CDR2 sequences are SGHRS and YFSETQ. The ends were cut back, 0 bases at V and 6 bases at J, with 7 bases in the middle. The CDR3 loop spans 13 amino acids. CDR3 nucleotide sequence: TGCGCCAGCAGCTTGGCGGTGGCTCAGCCCCAGCATTTT. It specifies CASSLAVAQPQHF.

The chain recombines TRBV6-6 with TRBJ1-5; possible D gene TRBD1, 6 bases. CDR3 length: 14 amino acids. Trimming shortened V by 5 bases and J by 3 bases, and 11 bases separated the two germline ends. Per germline, CDR1 MNHNY and CDR2 SVGAGI (reference sequence). In DNA, the CDR3 is TGTGCCAGCAGTGGACAGAATACCAATCAGCCCCAGCATTTT. Residues: CASSGQNTNQPQHF.

The chain is built from TRBV19 and TRBJ2-3; D tentatively reads TRBD1 or TRBD2 (5 bases each). The V and J ends lost 4 bases and 9 bases respectively, with 14 bases between them. CDR1 is LNHDA and CDR2 is SQIVND in the germline V gene (reference sequence). This CDR3 has 13 residues. The CDR3 loop is CASSRGGGPTQYF. DNA of the CDR3: TGTGCCAGTAGTAGGGGTGGGGGTCCCACGCAGTATTTT.

V and J are TRBV5-1 and TRBJ2-5; TRBD1 matches at 11 bases. Germline values: CDR1 SGHRS, CDR2 YFSETQ. V shed 7 bases, J shed 1 base, and the junction held 9 bases outside the gene matches. The CDR3 is made up of 16 amino acids. The CDR3 coding sequence is TGCGCCAGCCGACTCGGGACAGGGGGACTCCAAGAGACCCAGTACTTC. The encoded protein is CASRLGTGGLQETQYF.

This rearrangement joins TRBV5-1 to TRBJ2-4, with TRBD2 matching over 7 bases. The CDR3 totals 17 residues. With 0 bases clipped from V and 2 bases from J, the junction kept 8 bases outside the gene matches. Germline V lookup: CDR1 SGHRS, CDR2 YFSETQ. The CDR3 region has the DNA TGCGCCAGCAGCTTGGTGGGGGGGAGTGGGTCCAAAAACATTCAGTACTTC. Its translation is CASSLVGGSGSKNIQYF.

This clone was counted a few times. The V and J genes are TRBV5-1 and TRBJ1-2; D might be TRBD1 (6 bases). This CDR3 region has 13 residues. Trimming removed 6 bases at V and 2 bases at J, with 11 bases between. From germline, CDR1 is SGHRS and CDR2 YFSETQ. CDR3 sequence (DNA): TGCGCCAGCACCCGGGGGCCGAACTATGGCTACACCTTC. Protein product: CASTRGPNYGYTF.

This clone was detected only a few times. The rearrangement links TRBV12-3 or TRBV12-4 to TRBJ1-1; maybe TRBD1 (6 bases). V was trimmed by 6 bases and J by 1 base, leaving 9 bases between them. CDR3 length: 13 residues. The CDR3 sequence: CASSGTPNTEAFF. The CDR3 nucleotides read TGTGCCAGCAGCGGGACACCGAACACTGAAGCTTTCTTT.

V and J are TRBV12-5 and TRBJ2-5; D remains ambiguous. CDR3 length: 14 residues. Germline CDR1 is LGHNT and CDR2 is FRNRAP. The V end was cut by 2 bases, the J end by 1 base, with 8 bases between. The DNA for the CDR3 is TGTGCTAGTGGTTTGCAAGGCCCCCAAGAGACCCAGTACTTC. This codes for CASGLQGPQETQYF.

Concerning this clone itself: A read error may account for a junction end that differs from germline. The gene calls are TRBV12-3 or TRBV12-4 and TRBJ2-1; maybe TRBD1 (7 bases). This CDR3 has 13 residues. The CDR3 DNA follows: TGTGCCAGCAGTCCCGGACAGGTCCGGGGGCCCGTCTTC. It translates to CASSPGQVRGPVF.

CDR3 loop: CASRSGGHTDTQYF. The CDR3 region has the DNA TGCGCCAGCAGGTCGGGGGGGCACACAGATACGCAGTATTTT. The V gene is TRBV5-1, the J gene TRBJ2-3; TRBD2 matches at 8 bases. This CDR3 contains 14 residues. The germline CDR1 and CDR2 sequences are SGHRS and YFSETQ. V shed 5 bases and J 2 bases; nucleotides not matched to a gene: 4.

This clone was recorded a few times. The chain recombines TRBV7-2 with TRBJ1-6; D not resolved. The germline V gene has CDR1 SGHTA and CDR2 FQGNSA. CDR3 length: 11 residues. Trimming took off 1 base at V and 9 bases at J, with 1 base between the two ends. The CDR3 reads CASSLGSPLHF. As DNA, the CDR3 is TGTGCCAGCAGCTTAGGTTCACCCCTCCACTTT. Based on the CDR3 plus reference TRBV7-2 and TRBJ1-6, the full variable domain is GAGVSQSPSNKVTEKGKDVELRCDPISGHTALYWYRQSLGQGLEFLIYFQGNSAPDKSGLPSDRFSAERTGGSVSTLTIQRTQQEDSAVYLCASSLGSPLHFGNGTRLTVT.

This chain links TRBV4-3 with TRBJ1-4; D is possibly TRBD1 (6 bases). V lost 4 bases and J lost 5, with 17 bases in between. Germline loops: CDR1 LGHNA, CDR2 YSLEER. The CDR3 consists of 16 residues. DNA of the CDR3: TGCGCCAGCAGCCCCAAAGGGGGGGGTGGAAATGAAAAACTGTTTTTT. This codes for CASSPKGGGGNEKLFF.

The chain has TRBV5-1 and TRBJ2-3; 10 bases line up with TRBD2. Trimming cost V 0 bases and J 4 bases; bases outside gene matches: 14. CDR1 is SGHRS, CDR2 YFSETQ, per germline. CDR3 length: 19 residues. Written as DNA, the CDR3 is TGCGCCAGCAGCTTGGCTCTAGGGGTAGCGGGGGGCCTCGCAGATACGCAGTATTTT. Protein sequence: CASSLALGVAGGLADTQYF.

The chain combines TRBV4-3 with TRBJ1-2; 11 positions match TRBD1. V gave up 1 base and J gave up 11 bases; unmatched junction bases: 12. Germline-derived CDR1 and CDR2 are LGHNA and YSLEER. This CDR3 contains 16 residues. The CDR3 sequence: CASSQAPGQGAMSYTF. CDR3 sequence (DNA): TGCGCCAGCAGCCAAGCCCCAGGACAGGGGGCTATGAGTTACACCTTC.

The chain combines TRBV28 with TRBJ1-2; a weak D match, TRBD1 (5 bases). The CDR3 is made up of 14 amino acids. The V end lost 2 bases, the J end lost 3 bases, and 10 bases lay between the germline ends. Per the germline V gene, CDR1 is MDHEN and CDR2 is SYDVKM. The CDR3 DNA is TGTGCCAGCAGTTTAGCAGGGATTGACTATGGCTACACCTTC. Its translation is CASSLAGIDYGYTF.

The J gene is TRBJ1-1, the V gene TRBV7-8; 7 positions agree with TRBD1. With 5 bases clipped from V and 3 bases from J, the junction kept 3 bases outside the gene matches. CDR3 size: 13 residues. From germline, CDR1 is SGHVS and CDR2 FQNEAQ. This CDR3 reads CASSRDRDTEAFF. CDR3 coding DNA: TGTGCCAGCAGCCGCGACAGGGACACTGAAGCTTTCTTT.

This chain joins TRBV7-8 and TRBJ1-3, with D possibly being TRBD1 (6 bases). Germline-derived CDR1 and CDR2 are SGHVS and FQNEAQ. The CDR3 extends over 14 amino acids. The V and J ends lost 2 bases and 2 bases respectively, with 7 bases between them. The CDR3 sequence: CASSLPGAGNTIYF. In nucleotides, the CDR3 is TGTGCCAGCAGCTTACCAGGGGCTGGAAACACCATATATTTT.

The DNA for the CDR3 is TGTGCCAGTAGTTTCCAGGCGGCCTATGGCTACACCTTC. Translated, it gives CASSFQAAYGYTF. The rearrangement links TRBV19 to TRBJ1-2; unclear D gene. Germline assignment: CDR1 LNHDA and CDR2 SQIVND (reference sequence). The CDR3 covers 13 residues. V was cut by 5 bases and J by 4 bases, with 11 bases left in between.

The sample holds a few counts of this clone. The rearrangement uses TRBV3-1 (or the pseudogene TRBV3-2) and TRBJ2-3; the match to TRBD2 covers 11 bases. V gave up 3 bases and J gave up 4 bases; unmatched junction bases: 3. Germline lookup yields CDR1 LGHDT and CDR2 YNNKEL (reference sequence). This CDR3 has 15 residues. CDR3 DNA: TGTGCCAGCAGCCATAGCGGGGGGGCTGCAGATACGCAGTATTTT. Encoded protein: CASSHSGGAADTQYF.

The chain employs TRBV18 and TRBJ1-3, with 7 bases lining up with TRBD1. Germline V gene lookup returns CDR1 KGHSH and CDR2 LQKENI. V shed 5 bases, J shed 0 bases, and the junction held 7 bases outside the gene matches. There are 16 residues in the CDR3. The CDR3 loop reads CASSAGQSLSGNTIYF. In DNA form, the CDR3 reads TGTGCCAGCTCAGCGGGACAGAGTCTCTCTGGAAACACCATATATTTT.

V is TRBV7-3 and J is TRBJ2-3; tentative D call: TRBD1 (6 bases). The CDR3 spans 14 residues. V lost 5 bases and J 2 bases, leaving 11 bases between the germline ends. The germline gives CDR1 SGHTA, CDR2 FQGTGA. CDR3 amino acids: CASSPQGNTDTQYF. The CDR3 nucleotides are TGTGCCAGCAGCCCCCAGGGGAACACAGATACGCAGTATTTT.

The rearrangement uses TRBV2 and TRBJ2-3; D gene uncertain. The CDR3 has 11 amino acids. Germline V gives CDR1 SNHLY, CDR2 FYNNEI. V dropped 6 bases and J dropped 2 bases, with 3 bases sitting between them. CDR3 sequence: CASSYTDTQYF. In nucleotides, the CDR3 is TGTGCCAGCAGCTACACAGATACGCAGTATTTT.

The gene calls are TRBV10-3 and TRBJ2-1; maybe TRBD2 (6 bases). Germline-derived CDR1 and CDR2 are ENHRY and SYGVKD. Trimming left V 8 bases short and J 4 bases short, with 12 bases between. There are 13 residues in the CDR3. In DNA form, the CDR3 reads TGTGCCATCGATACACGGGAGTACAATGAGCAGTTCTTC. It translates to CAIDTREYNEQFF.

The V and J genes are TRBV30 and TRBJ1-5; possible D gene TRBD1, 5 bases. Germline values: CDR1 GTSNPN, CDR2 SVGIG (reference sequence). Trimming pared 3 bases from V and 6 bases from J, leaving 12 bases between. The CDR3 contains 13 residues. The CDR3 loop reads CAWSLGDGQPQHF. Written as DNA, the CDR3 is TGTGCCTGGAGCCTAGGGGATGGTCAGCCCCAGCATTTT.